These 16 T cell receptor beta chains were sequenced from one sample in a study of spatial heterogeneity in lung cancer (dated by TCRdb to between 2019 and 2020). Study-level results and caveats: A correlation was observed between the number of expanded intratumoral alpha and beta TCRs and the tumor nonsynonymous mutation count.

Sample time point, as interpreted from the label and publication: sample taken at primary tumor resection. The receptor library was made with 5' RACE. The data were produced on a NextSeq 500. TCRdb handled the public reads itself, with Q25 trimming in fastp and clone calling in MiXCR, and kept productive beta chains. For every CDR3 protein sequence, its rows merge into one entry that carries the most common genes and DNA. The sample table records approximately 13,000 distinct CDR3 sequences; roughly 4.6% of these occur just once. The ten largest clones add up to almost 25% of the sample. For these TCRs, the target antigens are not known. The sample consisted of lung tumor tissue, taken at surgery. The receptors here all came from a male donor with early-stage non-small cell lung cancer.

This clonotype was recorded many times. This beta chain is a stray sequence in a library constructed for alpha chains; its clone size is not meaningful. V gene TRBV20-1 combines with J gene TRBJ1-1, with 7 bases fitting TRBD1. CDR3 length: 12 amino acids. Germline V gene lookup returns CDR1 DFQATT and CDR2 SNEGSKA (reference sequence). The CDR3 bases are TGCAGCCTAGGGGACAGGAACACTGAAGCTTTCTTT. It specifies CSLGDRNTEAFF.

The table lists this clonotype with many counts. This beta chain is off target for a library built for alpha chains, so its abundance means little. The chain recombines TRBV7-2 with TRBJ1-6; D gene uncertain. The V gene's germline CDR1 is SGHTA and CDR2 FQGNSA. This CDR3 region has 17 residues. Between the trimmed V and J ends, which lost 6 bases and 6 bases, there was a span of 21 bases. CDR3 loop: CASSISGGYPSNSPLHF. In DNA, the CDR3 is TGTGCCAGCAGTATTTCCGGCGGTTACCCATCTAATTCACCCCTCCACTTT.

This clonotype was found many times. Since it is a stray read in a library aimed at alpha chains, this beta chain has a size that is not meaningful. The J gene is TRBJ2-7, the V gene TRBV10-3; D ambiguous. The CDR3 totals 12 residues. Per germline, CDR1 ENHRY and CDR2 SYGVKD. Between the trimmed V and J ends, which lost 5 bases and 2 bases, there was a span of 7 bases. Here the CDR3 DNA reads TGTGCCATCAGTCTAGATACCTACGAGCAGTACTTC. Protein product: CAISLDTYEQYF.

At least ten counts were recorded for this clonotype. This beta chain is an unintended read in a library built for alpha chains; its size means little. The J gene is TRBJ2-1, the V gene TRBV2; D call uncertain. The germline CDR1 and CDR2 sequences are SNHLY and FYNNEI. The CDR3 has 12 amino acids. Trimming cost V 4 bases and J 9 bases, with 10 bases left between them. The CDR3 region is CASSVRPGEQFF. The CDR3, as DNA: TGTGCCAGCAGTGTGAGACCGGGTGAGCAGTTCTTC.

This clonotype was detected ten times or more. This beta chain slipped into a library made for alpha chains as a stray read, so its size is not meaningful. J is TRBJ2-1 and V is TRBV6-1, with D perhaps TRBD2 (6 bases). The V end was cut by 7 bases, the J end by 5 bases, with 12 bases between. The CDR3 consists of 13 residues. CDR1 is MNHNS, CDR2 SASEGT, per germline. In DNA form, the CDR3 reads TGTGCCAGCACAGGGACTTTCCACAATGAGCAGTTCTTC. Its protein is CASTGTFHNEQFF.

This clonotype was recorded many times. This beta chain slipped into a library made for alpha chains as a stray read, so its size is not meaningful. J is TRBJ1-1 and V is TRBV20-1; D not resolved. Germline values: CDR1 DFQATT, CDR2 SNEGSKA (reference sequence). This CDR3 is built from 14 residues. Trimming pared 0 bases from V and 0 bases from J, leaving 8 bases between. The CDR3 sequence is CSAREGFMNTEAFF. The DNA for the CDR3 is TGCAGTGCTAGAGAGGGATTCATGAACACTGAAGCTTTCTTT.

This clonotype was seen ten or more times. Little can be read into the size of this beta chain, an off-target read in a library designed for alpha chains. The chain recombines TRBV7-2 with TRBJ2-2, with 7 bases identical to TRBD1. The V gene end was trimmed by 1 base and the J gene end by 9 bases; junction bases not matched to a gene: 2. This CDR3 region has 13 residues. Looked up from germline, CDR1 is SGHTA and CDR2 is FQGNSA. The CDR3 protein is CASSLEGGRELFF. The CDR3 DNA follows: TGTGCCAGCAGCTTAGAAGGGGGCAGGGAGCTGTTTTTT.

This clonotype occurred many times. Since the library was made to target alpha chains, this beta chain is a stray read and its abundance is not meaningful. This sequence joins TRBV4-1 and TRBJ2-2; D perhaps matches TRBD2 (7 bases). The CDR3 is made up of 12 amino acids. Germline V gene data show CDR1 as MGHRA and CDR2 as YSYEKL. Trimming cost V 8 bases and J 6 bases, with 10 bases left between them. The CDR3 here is CASGGAPGELFF. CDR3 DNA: TGCGCCAGCGGGGGGGCCCCCGGGGAGCTGTTTTTT.

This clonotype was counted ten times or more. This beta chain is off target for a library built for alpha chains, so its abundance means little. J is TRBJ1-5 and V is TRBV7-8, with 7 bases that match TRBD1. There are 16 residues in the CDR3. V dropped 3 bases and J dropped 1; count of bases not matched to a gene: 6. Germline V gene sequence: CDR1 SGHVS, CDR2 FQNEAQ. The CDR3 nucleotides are TGTGCCAGCAGCTTTGAGACAGGGTGGAGCAATCAGCCCCAGCATTTT. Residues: CASSFETGWSNQPQHF.

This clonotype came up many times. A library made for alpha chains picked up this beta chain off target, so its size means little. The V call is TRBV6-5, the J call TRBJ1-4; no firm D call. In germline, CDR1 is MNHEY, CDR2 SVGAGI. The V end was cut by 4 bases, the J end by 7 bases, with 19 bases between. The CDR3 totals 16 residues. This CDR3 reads CASSFPPPGWSEKLFF. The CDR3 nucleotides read TGTGCCAGCAGTTTCCCCCCTCCGGGTTGGAGTGAAAAACTGTTTTTT.

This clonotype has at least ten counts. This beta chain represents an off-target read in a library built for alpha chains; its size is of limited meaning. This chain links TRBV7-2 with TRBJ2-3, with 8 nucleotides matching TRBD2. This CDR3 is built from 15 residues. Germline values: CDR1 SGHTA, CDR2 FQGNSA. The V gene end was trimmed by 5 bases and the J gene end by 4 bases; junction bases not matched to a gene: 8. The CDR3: CASSPSGLASDTQYF. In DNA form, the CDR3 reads TGTGCCAGCAGCCCCTCCGGACTAGCCTCAGATACGCAGTATTTT.

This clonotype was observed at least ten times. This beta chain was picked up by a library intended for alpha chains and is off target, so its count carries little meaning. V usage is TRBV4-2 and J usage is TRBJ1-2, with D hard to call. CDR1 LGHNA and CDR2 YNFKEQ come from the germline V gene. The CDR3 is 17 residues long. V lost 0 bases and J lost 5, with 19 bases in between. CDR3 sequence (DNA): TGTGCCAGCAGCCAAGATAGCAAAGACGGCGTATGGTATGGCTACACCTTC. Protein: CASSQDSKDGVWYGYTF.

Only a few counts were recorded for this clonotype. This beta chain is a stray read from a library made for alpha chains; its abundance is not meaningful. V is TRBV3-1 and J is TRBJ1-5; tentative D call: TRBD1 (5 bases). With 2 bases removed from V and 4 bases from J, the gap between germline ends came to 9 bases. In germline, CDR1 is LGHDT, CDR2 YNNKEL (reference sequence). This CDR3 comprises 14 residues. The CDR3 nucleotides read TGTGCCAGCAGCCAAATGGGGGGAAATCAGCCCCAGCATTTT. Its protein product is CASSQMGGNQPQHF.

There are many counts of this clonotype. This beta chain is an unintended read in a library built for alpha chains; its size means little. CDR3 residues: CASSRLAIDTQYF. The CDR3 coding sequence is TGTGCCAGCAGTCGACTAGCGATAGATACGCAGTATTTT. The genes are TRBV12-3 or TRBV12-4 and TRBJ2-3; 8 bases agree with TRBD2. V lost 5 bases to trimming and J lost 5 bases; unmatched junction nucleotides: 3. The CDR3 spans 13 residues.

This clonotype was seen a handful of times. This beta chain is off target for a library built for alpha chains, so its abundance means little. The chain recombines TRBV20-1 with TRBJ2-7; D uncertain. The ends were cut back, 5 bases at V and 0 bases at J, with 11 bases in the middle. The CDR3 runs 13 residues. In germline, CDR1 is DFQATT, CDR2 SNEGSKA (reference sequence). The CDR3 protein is CSAFKPSSYEQYF. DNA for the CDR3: TGCAGTGCTTTCAAGCCAAGCTCCTACGAGCAGTACTTC.

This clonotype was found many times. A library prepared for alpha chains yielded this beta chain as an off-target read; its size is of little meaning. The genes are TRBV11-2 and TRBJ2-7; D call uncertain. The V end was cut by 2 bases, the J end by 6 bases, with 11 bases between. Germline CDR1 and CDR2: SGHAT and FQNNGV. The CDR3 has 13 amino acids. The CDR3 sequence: CASSLTLAVEQYF. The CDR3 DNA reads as TGTGCCAGCAGCTTAACACTCGCGGTCGAGCAGTACTTC.